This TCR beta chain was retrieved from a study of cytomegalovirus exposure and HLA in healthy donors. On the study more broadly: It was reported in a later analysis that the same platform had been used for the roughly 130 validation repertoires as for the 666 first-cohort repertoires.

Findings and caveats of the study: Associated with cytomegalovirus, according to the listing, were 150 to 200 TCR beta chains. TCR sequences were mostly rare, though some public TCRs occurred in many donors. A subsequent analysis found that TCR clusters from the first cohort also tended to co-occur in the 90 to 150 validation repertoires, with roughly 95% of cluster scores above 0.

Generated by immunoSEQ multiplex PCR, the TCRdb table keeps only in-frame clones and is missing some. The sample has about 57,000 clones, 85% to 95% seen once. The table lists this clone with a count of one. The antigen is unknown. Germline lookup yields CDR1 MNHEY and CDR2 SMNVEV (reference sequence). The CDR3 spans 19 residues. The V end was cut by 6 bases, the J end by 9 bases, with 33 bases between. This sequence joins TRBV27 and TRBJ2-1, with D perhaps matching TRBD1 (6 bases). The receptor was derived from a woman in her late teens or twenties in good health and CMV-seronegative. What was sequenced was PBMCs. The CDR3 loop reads CASSLRGTGRLSYLTEQFF. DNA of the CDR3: TGTGCCAGCAGCCTTAGGGGAACAGGGCGCCTGTCGTACTTGACTGAGCAGTTCTTC.